This is a list of T cell receptor beta chains from one sample in a study of CD8+CD57+ T cells in acquired aplastic anemia. TCRdb re-called the reads through MiXCR, storing one row per CDR3 protein. The sample yields 170,000 or so distinct CDR3 sequences, roughly 65% seen once. Sequencing was performed on sorted CD4+, CD8+, or CD8+CD57+ T cells (not recorded which) from PBMCs. The receptors originated from a human donor with aplastic anemia. Both conserved end residues are part of each CDR3. The D gene is left open where the match is weak. Clone size is given for some rows only: seen once, a few or many times, or a class if the clone is expanded.

clone_size	d_call	v_call	j_call	cdr3_aa	cdr3_nt
once	-	TRBV7-9	TRBJ2-7	CASSVVSEQYF	TGTGCCAGCAGCGTCGTCTCCGAGCAGTACTTC
few	-	TRBV7-3	TRBJ1-1	CASSVDTNTEAFF	TGTGCCAGCAGCGTAGACACGAACACTGAAGCTTTCTTT
-	-	TRBV20-1	TRBJ1-3	CSAMDNGNTIYF	TGCAGTGCCATGGACAACGGAAACACCATATATTTT
few	-	TRBV29-1	TRBJ1-2	CSVGREGGYTF	TGCAGCGTTGGCCGGGAAGGAGGCTACACCTTC
-	TRBD1	TRBV27	TRBJ2-6	CASSLEQGSNVLTF	TGTGCCAGCAGTCTTGAACAGGGGTCCAACGTCCTGACTTTC
-	TRBD1	TRBV29-1	TRBJ2-7	CSVRTGDCEQYF	TGCAGCGTCCGGACAGGGGATTGCGAGCAGTACTTC
-	-	TRBV12-3/TRBV12-4	TRBJ1-1	CASSWEGRTEAFF	TGTGCCAGCAGTTGGGAGGGTCGAACTGAAGCTTTCTTT
many	-	TRBV10-1	TRBJ1-1	CASSDSGEAFF	TGCGCCAGCAGTGATTCGGGGGAAGCTTTCTTT
-	-	TRBV7-6	TRBJ1-4	CASSLRAGDEKLFF	TGTGCCAGCAGCTTACGGGCAGGGGATGAAAAACTGTTTTTT
few	TRBD2	TRBV7-6	TRBJ2-3	CASSVGGGDTQYF	TGTGCCAGCAGCGTAGGCGGGGGAGATACGCAGTATTTT
once	-	TRBV24-1	TRBJ2-2	CATSDFDGQYTGELFF	TGTGCCACCAGTGATTTCGACGGACAGTACACCGGGGAGCTGTTTTTT
-	TRBD1	TRBV7-2	TRBJ1-3	CASSLDRYSGNTIYF	TGTGCCAGCAGCTTGGACAGGTATTCTGGAAACACCATATATTTT
-	TRBD1	TRBV20-1	TRBJ2-5	CSAIRQGPETQYF	TGCAGTGCGATAAGACAGGGACCAGAGACCCAGTACTTC
many	TRBD2	TRBV6-4	TRBJ2-3	CASSGSGGSTDTQYF	TGTGCCAGCAGTGGTAGCGGGGGCAGCACAGATACGCAGTATTTT
-	-	TRBV2	TRBJ2-4	CARQQGGNIQYF	TGTGCCAGGCAACAGGGGGGGAACATTCAGTACTTC
-	-	TRBV20-1	TRBJ2-5	CSATTPRQYF	TGCAGTGCCACAACCCCCCGCCAGTACTTC
many	-	TRBV12-3/TRBV12-4	TRBJ2-2	CASSFLIGTGELFF	TGTGCCAGCAGTTTTTTGATAGGGACCGGGGAGCTGTTTTTT
many	TRBD1	TRBV27	TRBJ2-7	CASSFGTGASYEQYF	TGTGCCAGCAGTTTCGGGACAGGAGCCTCCTACGAGCAGTACTTC
-	TRBD1	TRBV19	TRBJ2-5	CASSPRTGSQETQYF	TGTGCCAGTAGTCCGCGGACAGGGTCGCAAGAGACCCAGTACTTC
-	-	TRBV7-6	TRBJ2-7	CASSLAGGSLNEQYF	TGTGCCAGCAGCTTAGCGGGCGGGTCTCTCAACGAGCAGTACTTC
-	-	TRBV27	TRBJ1-4	CASSFGRETNEKLFF	TGTGCCAGCAGTTTTGGGAGGGAAACTAATGAAAAACTGTTTTTT
-	TRBD1	TRBV2	TRBJ2-1	CASSQGTGGNEQFF	TGTGCCAGCAGCCAAGGGACAGGGGGCAATGAGCAGTTCTTC
few	-	TRBV12-3/TRBV12-4	TRBJ2-3	CASSQGHLPTDTQYF	TGTGCCAGCAGCCAGGGACACTTACCCACAGATACGCAGTATTTT
-	-	TRBV7-3	TRBJ2-5	CASSSRTEETQYF	TGTGCCAGCAGCTCGAGGACCGAAGAGACCCAGTACTTC
-	-	TRBV20-1	TRBJ2-7	CSARDGGGPYEQHF	TGCAGTGCTAGAGATGGAGGGGGACCCTACGAGCAGCACTTC
few	TRBD2	TRBV2	TRBJ2-3	CASSPPGLGGSDTQYF	TGTGCCAGCAGCCCACCGGGACTAGGAGGGTCAGATACGCAGTATTTT
few	-	TRBV6-4	TRBJ1-2	CANTGIYNYGYTF	TGTGCCAATACAGGAATATATAACTATGGCTACACCTTC
few	TRBD1	TRBV20-1	TRBJ2-7	CSARGIRDSSYEQYF	TGCAGTGCCCGAGGTATCCGGGACAGCTCCTACGAGCAGTACTTC
once	TRBD1	TRBV20-1	TRBJ2-7	CSAPGTGNYEQYF	TGCAGTGCCCCCGGGACAGGGAACTACGAGCAGTACTTC
-	TRBD1	TRBV10-3	TRBJ1-1	CATRGWDRGTEAFF	TGTGCCACCAGGGGATGGGACAGGGGAACTGAAGCTTTCTTT
-	-	TRBV6-1	TRBJ2-5	CASSFPTDQGSQYF	TGTGCCAGCAGTTTTCCGACAGACCAGGGTAGCCAGTACTTC
many	TRBD1	TRBV29-1	TRBJ2-3	CSVEGDRETDTQYF	TGCAGCGTTGAGGGGGACAGGGAAACAGATACGCAGTATTTT
once	TRBD1	TRBV20-1	TRBJ1-5	CSAPQGDWSNQPQHF	TGCAGTGCGCCACAGGGGGATTGGAGCAATCAGCCCCAGCATTTT
-	-	TRBV27	TRBJ1-5	CASSFEGGNQPQHF	TGTGCCAGCAGTTTTGAGGGGGGCAATCAGCCCCAGCATTTT
-	TRBD1	TRBV7-9	TRBJ1-1	CAIDRVLNTEAFF	TGTGCCATCGACAGGGTGTTGAACACTGAAGCTTTCTTT
-	-	TRBV10-3	TRBJ2-3	CAISGGGTAADTQYF	TGTGCCATCAGCGGGGGGGGGACAGCCGCAGATACGCAGTATTTT
-	TRBD2	TRBV7-3	TRBJ2-3	CASSPGTSTSTDTQYF	TGTGCCAGCAGTCCCGGGACTAGTACTAGCACAGATACGCAGTATTTT
-	-	TRBV7-9	TRBJ2-1	CASSLVLEGNNEQFF	TGTGCCAGCAGCTTAGTCCTAGAGGGGAACAATGAGCAGTTCTTC
once	-	TRBV29-1	TRBJ2-7	CSASTISYEQYF	TGCAGCGCATCGACAATATCCTACGAGCAGTACTTC
few	TRBD1	TRBV20-1	TRBJ1-1	CSALGQGVTEAFF	TGCAGTGCGCTGGGACAGGGGGTCACTGAAGCTTTCTTT
-	TRBD1	TRBV5-5	TRBJ2-7	CASSYLTGGRDEQYF	TGTGCCAGCAGCTACCTGACAGGGGGCAGGGACGAGCAGTACTTC
-	-	TRBV20-1	TRBJ2-7	CSARDLGEEQYF	TGCAGTGCTAGAGATCTAGGAGAGGAGCAGTACTTC
many	-	TRBV7-9	TRBJ2-3	CASSPRVVDTQYF	TGTGCCAGCAGCCCTCGGGTGGTGGATACGCAGTATTTT
many	-	TRBV20-1	TRBJ1-2	CSARHPSNYGYTF	TGCAGTGCTAGGCATCCTTCTAACTATGGCTACACCTTC
-	-	TRBV20-1	TRBJ1-2	CSVPDRIYGYTF	TGCAGTGTCCCGGACAGAATCTATGGCTACACCTTC
many	-	TRBV30	TRBJ2-7	CAWDVSENEQYF	TGTGCCTGGGATGTCAGCGAGAACGAGCAGTACTTC
-	TRBD2	TRBV5-4	TRBJ2-7	CASSLDSAGAYEQYF	TGTGCCAGCAGCTTGGACTCAGCGGGAGCTTACGAGCAGTACTTC
-	-	TRBV7-6	TRBJ2-2	CASSLAEGLITGELFF	TGTGCCAGCAGCTTAGCCGAGGGACTGATCACCGGGGAGCTGTTTTTT
-	TRBD2	TRBV5-4	TRBJ2-1	CASSSRFPGLAENNEQFF	TGTGCCAGCAGCTCGAGATTCCCGGGACTAGCGGAAAACAATGAGCAGTTCTTC